These 27 T cell receptor beta chains came from one sample sequenced in a study of OX40 agonist ivuxolimab in advanced cancers. Assay used: immunoSEQ multiplex PCR; TCRdb lists only in-frame clones, some missing. There are about 53,000 clones in the sample; around nine tenths occur only once, and around 1.5% lies in the top ten. This material consisted of CD4+ or CD8+ T cells sorted from blood, taken in a trial of the OX40 agonist ivuxolimab. These receptors were collected from an adult with an advanced solid tumor such as melanoma, head and neck, liver or kidney cancer.

This chain's CDR3 is CASSLTDTGELFF. Written as DNA, the CDR3 is TGTGCCAGCAGCTTAACGGACACCGGGGAGCTGTTTTTT. This chain connects TRBV28 to TRBJ2-2; D is ambiguous. This CDR3 contains 13 residues. Trimming shortened V by 6 bases and J by 3 bases, and 8 bases separated the two germline ends. Germline V gene sequence: CDR1 MDHEN, CDR2 SYDVKM.

The V gene is TRBV6-6, the J gene TRBJ2-3, with unresolved D. Germline CDR1 reads MNHNY; CDR2 reads SVGAGI (reference sequence). This CDR3 region has 12 residues. V lost 4 bases and J 4 bases, leaving 6 bases between the germline ends. The CDR3 DNA is TGTGCCAGCAGTTCCCAGGCAGATACGCAGTATTTT. The encoded protein is CASSSQADTQYF.

This chain joins TRBV5-8 and TRBJ1-4; D is ambiguous. Deletions cut 6 bases from V and 5 bases from J, with 17 bases between. Germline CDR1 reads SGHTS; CDR2 reads YDEGEE. The length of the CDR3 is 15 residues. The CDR3 nucleotides are TGTGCCAGCACCTTCGAGGTTCGGTCGAATGAAAAACTGTTTTTT. It is translated as CASTFEVRSNEKLFF.

This clone showed up just a few times. This chain links TRBV4-1 with TRBJ1-1; D may be TRBD1 (6 bases). The CDR3 sequence is 15 residues long. CDR1 and CDR2 (germline): MGHRA, YSYEKL. Between the trimmed V and J ends, which lost 1 base and 5 bases, there was a span of 14 bases. CDR3 bases: TGCGCCAGCAGCCAAGGACGGGGGCAGGGGACTGAAGCTTTCTTT. Its protein is CASSQGRGQGTEAFF.

The rearrangement links TRBV28 to TRBJ1-5; D call uncertain. The CDR3 extends over 14 amino acids. Trimming took 3 bases from V and 5 from J, leaving 11 bases between them. The V gene's germline CDR1 is MDHEN and CDR2 SYDVKM. Written as DNA, the CDR3 is TGTGCCAGCAGTTTTAGGTCAGGACATCAGCCCCAGCATTTT. It translates to CASSFRSGHQPQHF.

The chain joins TRBV6-1 to TRBJ2-7, with 11 bases aligning to TRBD1. Germline assignment: CDR1 MNHNS and CDR2 SASEGT. The CDR3 contains 16 residues. The ends lost 2 bases at V and 2 bases at J; junction bases unmatched: 5. In DNA, the CDR3 is TGTGCCAGCAGTGAATTTGGGGGACAGGGGGCCTACGAGCAGTACTTC. This sequence encodes CASSEFGGQGAYEQYF.

This rearrangement joins TRBV5-4 to TRBJ2-5; 7 nucleotides agree with TRBD2. The CDR3 totals 15 residues. Losses at the gene ends were 1 base for V and 3 bases for J; bases not matched to a gene: 6. The V gene's germline CDR1 is SGHNT and CDR2 YYREEE (reference sequence). CDR3 sequence (DNA): TGTGCCAGCAGCTTGCTCCCCCGGGGGGAAGAGACCCAGTACTTC. This translates into CASSLLPRGEETQYF.

The chain has TRBV2 and TRBJ2-2, with a weak D call TRBD1 (6 bases). The CDR3 covers 17 residues. CDR1 and CDR2 (germline): SNHLY, FYNNEI. V lost 4 bases to trimming and J lost 4 bases, with 19 bases between them. CDR3 loop: CASSARPRGSGTGELFF. The CDR3 DNA follows: TGTGCCAGCAGTGCCCGCCCTAGGGGGAGTGGCACCGGGGAGCTGTTTTTT.

V usage is TRBV6-1 and J usage is TRBJ2-7; D uncertain. V was clipped by 8 bases and J by 2 bases, with 10 bases between them. The CDR3 extends over 12 amino acids. CDR1 and CDR2 (germline): MNHNS, SASEGT. CDR3 sequence reads: CASVEQTYEQYF. In DNA form, the CDR3 reads TGTGCCAGCGTGGAGCAAACCTACGAGCAGTACTTC.

Regarding this clone: The same CDR3 also results from other DNA sequences found in this sample. This chain joins TRBV30 and TRBJ2-7, with D perhaps matching TRBD1 (5 bases). V was shortened by 4 bases and J by 0 bases, with 10 bases between the two germline ends. Per germline, CDR1 GTSNPN and CDR2 SVGIG (reference sequence). The CDR3 loop spans 13 amino acids. Here the CDR3 reads CAWTLDNSYEQYF. CDR3 DNA: TGTGCCTGGACCTTGGACAACTCCTACGAGCAGTACTTC.

The chain links TRBV6-5 to TRBJ1-1; D not resolved. Germline CDR1 is MNHEY and CDR2 is SVGAGI. The length of the CDR3 is 13 residues. Trimming stripped 6 bases from V and 3 bases from J, with 11 bases between. CDR3 amino acids: CASSQRADTEAFF. DNA of the CDR3: TGTGCCAGCAGCCAACGGGCCGACACTGAAGCTTTCTTT.

The chain is built from TRBV6-1 and TRBJ1-6, with 7 bases aligning to TRBD1. Germline values: CDR1 MNHNS, CDR2 SASEGT. V dropped 6 bases and J dropped 9; count of bases not matched to a gene: 11. CDR3 length: 15 residues. The CDR3 DNA follows: TGTGCCAGCAGCCCCGGGGCAGGGGGAGTTTCACCCCTCCACTTT. Encoded protein: CASSPGAGGVSPLHF.

This chain connects TRBV11-3 to TRBJ2-2; no clear D. The CDR3 consists of 14 residues. CDR1 and CDR2 (germline): SGHNT, YENEEA. V lost 3 bases to trimming and J lost 1 base, with 6 bases between them. The CDR3 loop reads CASSLDGNTGELFF. CDR3 nucleotides: TGTGCCAGCAGCTTGGACGGGAACACCGGGGAGCTGTTTTTT.

The chain links TRBV7-6 to TRBJ2-2, with 10 nucleotides matching TRBD2. Looked up from germline, CDR1 is SGHVS and CDR2 is FNYEAQ. The CDR3 runs 16 residues. V was clipped by 5 bases and J by 4 bases; unmatched bases: 7. CDR3 loop: CASSPRTSGATGELFF. CDR3 DNA: TGTGCCAGCAGCCCAAGGACTAGCGGAGCCACCGGGGAGCTGTTTTTT.

The chain recombines TRBV30 with TRBJ2-3; D gene uncertain. V dropped 0 bases and J dropped 14 bases, with 18 bases sitting between them. Germline-derived CDR1 and CDR2 are GTSNPN and SVGIG (reference sequence). The CDR3 is 13 residues long. The CDR3 region is CAWSVLRPPSLYF. CDR3 nucleotides: TGTGCCTGGAGTGTACTACGGCCGCCGAGCCTGTATTTT.

The rearrangement joins TRBV29-1 to TRBJ2-2, with TRBD1 identical over 8 bases. The CDR3 extends over 13 amino acids. V shed 3 bases, J shed 7 bases, and the junction held 4 bases outside the gene matches. Per the germline V gene, CDR1 is SQVTM and CDR2 is ANQGSEA. CDR3 nucleotides: TGCAGCGTTGAGGACAGGGTTGGCGGGGAGCTGTTTTTT. Translation: CSVEDRVGGELFF.

The chain combines TRBV28 with TRBJ1-2; D unresolved. With 2 bases removed from V and 14 bases from J, the gap between germline ends came to 18 bases. This CDR3 has 13 residues. Germline lookup yields CDR1 MDHEN and CDR2 SYDVKM. CDR3 sequence: CASSLMGGRRNTF. The CDR3, as DNA: TGTGCCAGCAGTTTAATGGGAGGGCGTAGGAATACCTTC.

The rearrangement uses TRBV28 and TRBJ2-7; D possibly matches TRBD1 or TRBD2 (5 bases each). This CDR3 comprises 15 residues. Germline V gene sequence: CDR1 MDHEN, CDR2 SYDVKM. V lost 3 bases and J lost 4, with 16 bases in between. Here the CDR3 reads CASSLFATWGYEQYF. The CDR3 bases are TGTGCCAGCAGTTTGTTCGCCACGTGGGGGTACGAGCAGTACTTC.

There are a few counts of this clone. This chain joins TRBV7-9 and TRBJ2-7; 8 bases agree with TRBD2. V dropped 5 bases and J dropped 2; count of bases not matched to a gene: 5. The CDR3 extends over 14 amino acids. From germline, CDR1 is SEHNR and CDR2 FQNEAQ (reference sequence). DNA for the CDR3: TGTGCCAGCAGCCAACTTAGCGGGACCTACGAGCAGTACTTC. It specifies CASSQLSGTYEQYF.

The sample holds one count of this clone. The V and J genes are TRBV5-1 and TRBJ2-3; 7 bases are shared with TRBD2. The CDR3 spans 16 residues. The germline gives CDR1 SGHRS, CDR2 YFSETQ. V lost 5 bases and J lost 2; bases outside the gene matches: 11. This chain's CDR3 is CASRGGLADDTDTQYF. DNA for the CDR3: TGCGCCAGCAGAGGAGGGCTAGCGGACGACACAGATACGCAGTATTTT. Combining the CDR3 with reference TRBV5-1 and TRBJ2-3 gives the whole variable domain KAGVTQTPRYLIKTRGQQVTLSCSPISGHRSVSWYQQTPGQGLQFLFEYFSETQRNKGNFPGRFSGRQFSNSRSEMNVSTLELGDSALYLCASRGGLADDTDTQYFGPGTRLTVL.

Only one count was recorded for this clone. J is TRBJ1-2 and V is TRBV9; unclear D gene. Germline CDR1 SGDLS, CDR2 YYNGEE. Trimming cost V 2 bases and J 2 bases, with 10 bases left between them. CDR3 length equals 14 residues. CDR3 nucleotides: TGTGCCAGCAGCGTGGGTAGTCCCAACTATGGCTACACCTTC. It encodes CASSVGSPNYGYTF.

The rearrangement uses TRBV5-1 and TRBJ2-1, with D unclear. Deletions cut 0 bases from V and 6 bases from J, with 7 bases between. This CDR3 has 13 residues. Germline CDR1 is SGHRS and CDR2 is YFSETQ. As DNA, the CDR3 is TGCGCCAGCAGCTTGGGGTCTGTCAATGAGCAGTTCTTC. It is translated as CASSLGSVNEQFF.

This rearrangement joins TRBV5-4 to TRBJ2-5; D gene unclear. The V end was cut by 3 bases, the J end by 3 bases, with 6 bases between. The CDR3 sequence is 12 residues long. CDR1 SGHNT and CDR2 YYREEE come from the germline V gene (reference sequence). The CDR3: CASSSQEETQYF. The CDR3 bases are TGTGCCAGCAGCTCTCAAGAAGAGACCCAGTACTTC.

This clone has a handful of counts. The V call is TRBV30, the J call TRBJ1-2; D gene ambiguous. Deletions cut 0 bases from V and 4 bases from J, with 12 bases between. Germline CDR1 and CDR2: GTSNPN and SVGIG (reference sequence). The CDR3 spans 14 residues. In DNA form, the CDR3 reads TGTGCCTGGAGTGTAATCCCGGGTTCCTATGGCTACACCTTC. It yields the protein CAWSVIPGSYGYTF.

The count of this clone is one. V gene TRBV18 combines with J gene TRBJ2-7; 7 nucleotides line up with TRBD1. After removal of 3 bases from V and 0 bases from J, the junction contained 2 bases not matched to a gene. The CDR3 runs 14 residues. The germline CDR1 and CDR2 sequences are KGHSH and LQKENI. CDR3 nucleotides: TGTGCCAGCTCACCTGGGACAGACTCCTACGAGCAGTACTTC. The encoded protein is CASSPGTDSYEQYF.

This clone was picked up one time. The chain has TRBV18 and TRBJ2-1; D call uncertain. From germline, CDR1 is KGHSH and CDR2 LQKENI. Between the trimmed V and J ends, which lost 1 base and 5 bases, there was a span of 6 bases. The CDR3 totals 13 residues. Here the CDR3 DNA reads TGTGCCAGCTCACCACTTGTGGACAATGAGCAGTTCTTC. This gives the protein CASSPLVDNEQFF.

V is TRBV2 and J is TRBJ1-1; D ambiguous. The CDR3 consists of 14 residues. Germline CDR1 is SNHLY and CDR2 is FYNNEI. V lost 2 bases and J 10 bases, leaving 17 bases between the germline ends. The CDR3: CASSERFGEFVAFF. CDR3 sequence (DNA): TGTGCCAGCAGTGAAAGGTTTGGGGAATTTGTAGCTTTCTTT.